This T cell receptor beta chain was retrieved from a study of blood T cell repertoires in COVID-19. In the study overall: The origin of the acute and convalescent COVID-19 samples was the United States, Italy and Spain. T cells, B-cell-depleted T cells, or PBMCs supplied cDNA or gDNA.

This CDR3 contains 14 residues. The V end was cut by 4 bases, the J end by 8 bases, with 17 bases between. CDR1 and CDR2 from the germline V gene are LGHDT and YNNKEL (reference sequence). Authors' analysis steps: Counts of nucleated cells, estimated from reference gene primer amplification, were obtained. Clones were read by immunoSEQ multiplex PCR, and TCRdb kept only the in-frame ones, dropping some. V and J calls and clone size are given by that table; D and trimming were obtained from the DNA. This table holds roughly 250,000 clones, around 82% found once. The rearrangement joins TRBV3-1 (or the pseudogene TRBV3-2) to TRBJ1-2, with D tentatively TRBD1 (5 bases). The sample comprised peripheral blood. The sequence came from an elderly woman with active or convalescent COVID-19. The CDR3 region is CASSLEGALAGYTF. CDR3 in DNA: TGTGCCAGCAGCCTGGAAGGGGCACTGGCCGGCTACACCTTC.